This is a list of T cell receptor beta chains from one sample in a study of T cell responses to AZD1222 COVID-19 vaccine. Clones were sequenced by immunoSEQ multiplex PCR, and TCRdb holds only the in-frame ones, with some missing. The table has some 120,000 clones, 80% to 90% seen once. The material sequenced was peripheral blood, taken on day 0 of MenACWY control vaccination. Every receptor here comes from an adult in good health. Both conserved end residues are part of each CDR3. D genes are given only for firm matches. Not all rows give a size; the values are once, few, many and, for expanded clones, a class.

TRBJ2-7	.	12	TRBV5-1	.	CASRDSSYEQYF	TGCGCCAGCAGGGATAGCTCCTACGAGCAGTACTTC
TRBJ2-2	.	13	TRBV7-3	few	CASSLTTGGELFF	TGTGCCAGCAGCTTAACCACGGGCGGGGAGCTGTTTTTT
TRBJ1-1	.	16	TRBV12-5	.	CASGNAQGGKNTEAFF	TGTGCTAGTGGCAATGCACAGGGAGGGAAGAACACTGAAGCTTTCTTT
TRBJ1-2	.	14	TRBV6-1	few	CASSEWTDQYGYTF	TGTGCCAGCAGTGAATGGACGGACCAATATGGCTACACCTTC
TRBJ2-1	TRBD2	15	TRBV6-2/TRBV6-3	.	CASSLTSGGAREQFF	TGTGCCAGCAGCCTCACTAGCGGGGGGGCCCGTGAGCAGTTCTTC
TRBJ1-1	TRBD1	13	TRBV7-6	.	CASSSLQGAEAFF	TGTGCCAGCAGCTCCCTACAGGGGGCTGAAGCTTTCTTT
TRBJ2-3	TRBD2	15	TRBV5-8	.	CASSPGTSGTDTQYF	TGTGCCAGCAGTCCCGGGACTAGCGGCACAGATACGCAGTATTTT
TRBJ2-1	.	14	TRBV4-2	.	CASSQVAGNAEQFF	TGTGCCAGCAGCCAAGTAGCCGGGAATGCAGAGCAGTTCTTC
TRBJ1-4	TRBD1	17	TRBV11-2	.	CASSSKDRGRSGEKLFF	TGTGCCAGCAGCAGTAAAGACAGGGGGCGATCAGGGGAAAAACTGTTTTTT
TRBJ2-7	.	13	TRBV6-5	.	CASSRRPAYEQYF	TGTGCCAGCAGTCGGAGGCCTGCCTACGAGCAGTACTTC
TRBJ2-3	.	12	TRBV7-2	.	CASSLVSDTQYF	TGTGCCAGCAGCTTAGTCTCGGATACGCAGTATTTT
TRBJ1-5	.	15	TRBV9	.	CASSVGSESNQPQHF	TGTGCCAGCAGCGTAGGTTCCGAGAGCAATCAGCCCCAGCATTTT
TRBJ1-2	.	15	TRBV2	.	CASSEFRSENYGYTF	TGTGCCAGCAGTGAGTTTCGGTCAGAGAACTATGGCTACACCTTC
TRBJ1-2	TRBD1	19	TRBV4-2	.	CASSQADGRVGTVNYGYTF	TGTGCCAGCAGCCAAGCGGACGGGAGGGTCGGGACAGTTAACTATGGCTACACCTTC
TRBJ2-7	.	15	TRBV7-6	.	CASSSSGGGTYEQYF	TGTGCCAGCAGCTCTTCGGGAGGGGGCACCTACGAGCAGTACTTC